This T cell receptor (beta chain) was retrieved from a study of cytomegalovirus exposure and HLA in healthy donors. Overall study results and limits: Clonal expansion, a later analysis showed, was greater in HLA-associated TCR beta chains than in equally common others. It emerged from a later analysis that several of the most significant clusters appeared to be linked to common viral pathogens.

On this clone itself: Its specificity is not known.

13 Jbeta primers and 60 Vbeta primers were used for the PCR. The assay was immunoSEQ multiplex PCR, and TCRdb's table has in-frame clones only and misses some. The table shows more than 110,000 clones, with 77% occurring only once. The CDR3 length is 19 residues. The specimen was PBMCs. The TCR comes from a male donor in good health and CMV-seronegative. The chain has TRBV12-2 and TRBJ1-6; the DNA was not used to check the table's D call, TRBD1. TRBV12-2 is a recognized pseudogene. The CDR3 nucleotides are TGTGCAAGTCGCTTAGAGGACAGGGGTTTCGGCTCCTATAATTCACCCCTCCACTTT. Translation: CASRLEDRGFGSYNSPLHF.